This record looks at one TCR beta chain sequence and its context. This table comes from immunoSEQ multiplex PCR, and its TCRdb copy is limited to in-frame clones, with some not included. The repertoire includes approximately 310,000 clones, less than 85% of them detected once, and around 1.8% sits in the top ten. These data come from a study of blood T cell repertoires in COVID-19. Across the study: Collection of acute and convalescent COVID-19 samples took place in the United States, Italy and Spain.

The study assigned cohorts using participant-reported clinical history. V lost 3 bases and J lost 5, with 13 bases in between. Germline loops: CDR1 KGHSH, CDR2 LQKENI. The CDR3 consists of 14 residues. The TCR was taken from a woman aged 25 to 45 who had been exposed to COVID-19. The J gene is TRBJ2-5, the V gene TRBV18, with a tentative D call TRBD2 (6 bases). Sequencing was done on a sample of PBMCs or T cells enriched from blood (not recorded which). The CDR3 DNA follows: TGTGCCAGCTCACCGCGGACACGGGGGGAGACCCAGTACTTC. Translation: CASSPRTRGETQYF.